This entry lists 21 T cell receptor beta chains sequenced from one sample in a study of cytomegalovirus exposure and HLA in healthy donors. PCR involved 60 Vbeta and 13 Jbeta primers. Sequencing was performed with immunoSEQ multiplex PCR; in TCRdb, only in-frame clones are kept and a portion is missing. The data contain about 4,500 clones, roughly 80% of them seen just once; the ten biggest clones take up 6.2%. Sequenced material: PBMCs. These receptors were obtained from a middle-aged woman in good health and CMV-seropositive.

The chain has TRBV27 and TRBJ2-2, with 9 bases that match TRBD1. J gave up 9 bases and V 4 bases, and 3 bases lay outside the gene matches. CDR3 length: 13 residues. The germline V gene has CDR1 MNHEY and CDR2 SMNVEV (reference sequence). The CDR3 reads CASSSTGGRELFF. The CDR3 DNA sequence: TGTGCCAGCAGTTCCACAGGGGGCCGGGAGCTGTTTTTT.

The chain employs TRBV30 and TRBJ2-1; 15 bases agree with TRBD2. The trim removed 0 bases at V and 10 bases at J, leaving 16 bases unmatched. CDR3 size: 19 residues. Germline lookup yields CDR1 GTSNPN and CDR2 SVGIG (reference sequence). The CDR3 spells CAWSVLRTSGRAGVGEQFF. CDR3 coding DNA: TGTGCCTGGAGTGTACTCAGGACTAGCGGGAGGGCCGGGGTTGGGGAGCAGTTCTTC.

The chain has TRBV2 and TRBJ2-5; 10 bases align to TRBD2. The CDR3 is made up of 17 amino acids. Germline assignment: CDR1 SNHLY and CDR2 FYNNEI. V dropped 1 base and J dropped 4; count of bases not matched to a gene: 9. In DNA form, the CDR3 reads TGTGCCAGCAGTGAAGACCTAGCGGGAGCAGGGTCAGAGACCCAGTACTTC. It translates to CASSEDLAGAGSETQYF.

This clone was seen more than once but under ten times. The chain joins TRBV4-1 to TRBJ1-2; no definite D call. This CDR3 has 13 amino acids. V dropped 4 bases and J dropped 7 bases, with 13 bases sitting between them. Germline V CDR1 and CDR2: MGHRA, YSYEKL. The CDR3 here is CASSPWEGSGYTF. DNA of the CDR3: TGCGCCAGCAGCCCTTGGGAGGGCTCTGGCTACACCTTC.

The chain employs TRBV30 and TRBJ1-3; 7 bases match TRBD1. The CDR3 covers 13 residues. The germline V gene has CDR1 GTSNPN and CDR2 SVGIG (reference sequence). The V gene end was trimmed by 7 bases and the J gene end by 4 bases; junction bases not matched to a gene: 7. CDR3 nucleotides: TGTGCCTCGAAGGGGGCGCGCGGAAACACCATATATTTT. It translates to CASKGARGNTIYF.

J is TRBJ1-1 and V is TRBV10-1; no definite D call. CDR1 is WNHNN and CDR2 is SYGVQD in the germline V gene (reference sequence). Trimming took 8 bases from V and 1 from J, leaving 11 bases between them. This CDR3 is built from 13 residues. CDR3 coding DNA: TGCGCCAGCTCCCGGGAGGGGAACACTGAAGCTTTCTTT. Translating it yields CASSREGNTEAFF.

This chain links TRBV29-1 with TRBJ1-5, with D hard to call. The CDR3 covers 13 residues. The ends were cut back, 5 bases at V and 3 bases at J, with 11 bases in the middle. The V gene's germline CDR1 is SQVTM and CDR2 ANQGSEA. CDR3 in DNA: TGCAGCGTTCGGACTGCCCTCAATCAGCCCCAGCATTTT. Translated, it gives CSVRTALNQPQHF.

The chain has TRBV5-1 and TRBJ2-7; D uncertain. The CDR3 contains 13 residues. Per the germline V gene, CDR1 is SGHRS and CDR2 is YFSETQ. Trimming shortened V by 1 base and J by 4 bases, and 9 bases separated the two germline ends. The CDR3 is CASSLTSPYEQYF. The CDR3 DNA reads TGCGCCAGCAGCTTGACCAGTCCTTACGAGCAGTACTTC.

The chain links TRBV30 to TRBJ2-1; D is ambiguous. The CDR3 length is 15 residues. Trimming stripped 4 bases from V and 2 bases from J, with 15 bases between. The germline V gene has CDR1 GTSNPN and CDR2 SVGIG (reference sequence). As DNA, the CDR3 is TGTGCCTGGAACCCGAGGTCTCAGCCCTACAATGAGCAGTTCTTC. Its translation is CAWNPRSQPYNEQFF.

The genes are TRBV30 and TRBJ1-4; TRBD1 matches at 8 bases. CDR3 length: 14 residues. CDR1 is GTSNPN and CDR2 is SVGIG in the germline V gene (reference sequence). Trimming cost V 8 bases and J 7 bases; bases outside gene matches: 12. CDR3 DNA: TGTGCCATCCGGCAGGGACAGGAAATTGAAAAACTGTTTTTT. The encoded protein is CAIRQGQEIEKLFF.

This clone was found a few times. The chain carries TRBV2 and TRBJ2-1; unclear D gene. The length of the CDR3 is 15 residues. Germline assignment: CDR1 SNHLY and CDR2 FYNNEI. Trimming removed 6 bases at V and 0 bases at J, with 12 bases between. The DNA of the CDR3 is TGTGCCAGCAGCGAACTCATTAGCTCCTACAATGAGCAGTTCTTC. Protein product: CASSELISSYNEQFF. The variable domain in full, with the rest retrieved from reference TRBV2 and TRBJ2-1, is EPEVTQTPSHQVTQMGQEVILRCVPISNHLYFYWYRQILGQKVEFLVSFYNNEISEKSEIFDDQFSVERPDGSNFTLKIRSTKLEDSAMYFCASSELISSYNEQFFGPGTRLTVL.

The CDR3 DNA follows: TGTGCCTGGAGTCCGCGACAGGGGTTGGGCAATCAGCCCCAGCATTTT. Translated, it gives CAWSPRQGLGNQPQHF. V gene TRBV30 combines with J gene TRBJ1-5, with 8 positions matching TRBD1. In germline, CDR1 is GTSNPN, CDR2 SVGIG (reference sequence). The CDR3 has 16 amino acids. With 2 bases clipped from V and 2 bases from J, the junction kept 8 bases outside the gene matches. Looking up the rest from reference TRBV30 and TRBJ1-5 gives the full variable domain: SQTIHQWPATLVQPVGSPLSLECTVEGTSNPNLYWYRQAAGRGLQLLFYSVGIGQISSEVPQNLSASRPQDRQFILSSKKLLLSDSGFYLCAWSPRQGLGNQPQHFGDGTRLSIL.

J is TRBJ1-5 and V is TRBV30; a possible D gene is TRBD1 (5 bases). CDR3 length: 13 amino acids. V was shortened by 3 bases and J by 4 bases, with 10 bases between the two germline ends. Germline CDR1 reads GTSNPN; CDR2 reads SVGIG (reference sequence). The CDR3 region is CAWSVTGNQPQHF. CDR3 DNA sequence: TGTGCCTGGAGCGTTACAGGAAATCAGCCCCAGCATTTT. The full variable domain, in which reference TRBV30 and TRBJ1-5 provide the parts outside the CDR3, is SQTIHQWPATLVQPVGSPLSLECTVEGTSNPNLYWYRQAAGRGLQLLFYSVGIGQISSEVPQNLSASRPQDRQFILSSKKLLLSDSGFYLCAWSVTGNQPQHFGDGTRLSIL.

CDR3 sequence reads: CAWSRSGAETQYF. The CDR3, as DNA: TGTGCCTGGAGTAGGAGCGGGGCGGAGACCCAGTACTTC. This sequence joins TRBV30 and TRBJ2-5; TRBD2 matches 7 bases. CDR1 and CDR2 (germline): GTSNPN, SVGIG (reference sequence). The CDR3 loop spans 13 amino acids. With 2 bases clipped from V and 5 bases from J, the junction kept 5 bases outside the gene matches. Using reference TRBV30 and TRBJ2-5 for the parts outside the CDR3, the full variable domain is SQTIHQWPATLVQPVGSPLSLECTVEGTSNPNLYWYRQAAGRGLQLLFYSVGIGQISSEVPQNLSASRPQDRQFILSSKKLLLSDSGFYLCAWSRSGAETQYFGPGTRLLVL.

The V call is TRBV30, the J call TRBJ1-4; 7 nucleotides align to TRBD1. Germline V lookup: CDR1 GTSNPN, CDR2 SVGIG (reference sequence). J gave up 5 bases and V 4 bases, and 4 bases lay outside the gene matches. The CDR3 has 13 amino acids. The CDR3 loop is CAWTDRENEKLFF. The CDR3, as DNA: TGTGCCTGGACCGACAGGGAGAATGAAAAACTGTTTTTT.

This clone was counted a few times. V and J are TRBV4-2 and TRBJ2-2, with D unclear. Germline V gene sequence: CDR1 LGHNA, CDR2 YNFKEQ. The CDR3 is 15 amino acids. The V end lost 1 base, the J end lost 2 bases, and 8 bases lay between the germline ends. The CDR3 loop is CASSQVSQNTGELFF. CDR3 nucleotide sequence: TGTGCCAGCAGCCAAGTTTCACAAAACACCGGGGAGCTGTTTTTT.

This clone appeared once. The chain links TRBV2 to TRBJ1-1; D remains ambiguous. There are 11 residues in the CDR3. Germline values: CDR1 SNHLY, CDR2 FYNNEI. Trimming took off 6 bases at V and 3 bases at J, with 5 bases between the two ends. The CDR3 spells CASRDYTEAFF. The DNA of the CDR3 is TGTGCCAGCAGAGACTACACTGAAGCTTTCTTT.

The chain combines TRBV30 with TRBJ2-1; 8 bases line up with TRBD1. Losses at the gene ends were 7 bases for V and 7 bases for J; bases not matched to a gene: 9. The germline CDR1 and CDR2 sequences are GTSNPN and SVGIG (reference sequence). The length of the CDR3 is 13 residues. In DNA form, the CDR3 reads TGTGCCTCACAGGGGGAGAGGGGGAATGAGCAGTTCTTC. Translating it yields CASQGERGNEQFF.

This clone is labeled as large. The chain recombines TRBV4-1 with TRBJ2-7; TRBD1 aligns across 9 bases. J was trimmed by 4 bases and V by 5 bases; bases with no gene match: 9. The CDR3 loop spans 15 amino acids. Per the germline V gene, CDR1 is MGHRA and CDR2 is YSYEKL. CDR3 protein: CASSSGQGEGYEQYF. The CDR3 coding sequence is TGCGCCAGCAGCTCGGGACAGGGCGAAGGGTACGAGCAGTACTTC.

V and J are TRBV5-1 and TRBJ2-3; D is perhaps TRBD1 (5 bases). CDR3 length: 14 amino acids. CDR1 and CDR2 (germline): SGHRS, YFSETQ. Trimming removed 3 bases from V and 0 bases from J, with 8 bases in between. The CDR3 is CASSYGQSTDTQYF. CDR3 coding DNA: TGCGCCAGCAGCTATGGACAAAGCACAGATACGCAGTATTTT.

The gene calls are TRBV30 and TRBJ1-2; 9 nucleotides line up with TRBD1. J lost 8 bases, V lost 7 bases, and 5 bases had no gene match. The CDR3 is 11 residues long. Germline V gene lookup returns CDR1 GTSNPN and CDR2 SVGIG (reference sequence). DNA for the CDR3: TGTGCCTCCGGGACAGGGTACGGCTACACCTTC. It is translated as CASGTGYGYTF. Variable domain in full (rest from reference TRBV30 and TRBJ1-2): SQTIHQWPATLVQPVGSPLSLECTVEGTSNPNLYWYRQAAGRGLQLLFYSVGIGQISSEVPQNLSASRPQDRQFILSSKKLLLSDSGFYLCASGTGYGYTFGSGTRLTVV.